Listed below are T cell receptor beta chains from one sample, sequenced in a study of blood T cell repertoires in COVID-19. Only in-frame clones appear in the TCRdb table, and some are missing; sequencing was by immunoSEQ multiplex PCR. This table has under 45,000 clones, 88% appearing once. Sequenced input: peripheral blood. The receptors were sampled from a woman aged 40 to 50 with acute or convalescent COVID-19. Each CDR3 is given with its conserved first and last residue. Fields, in order: D gene, clone size, V gene, J gene, CDR3 DNA, CDR3 protein. The D gene is left open where the match is weak. Size values are once, few and many counts, or a class for expanded clones, and some rows have none.

D gene: NA; clone size: NA; V gene: TRBV2; J gene: TRBJ1-1; CDR3 DNA: NA; CDR3 protein: CASSSSTGWDTEAFF
D gene: NA; clone size: few; V gene: TRBV28; J gene: TRBJ1-2; CDR3 DNA: TGTGCCAGCATGGCCGTTGTAGTGACGGCGAGGTACGGCTACACCTTC; CDR3 protein: CASMAVVVTARYGYTF
D gene: NA; clone size: NA; V gene: TRBV2; J gene: TRBJ2-3; CDR3 DNA: TGTGCCAGCAATGAGCAGGCAAGCACAGATACGCAGTATTTT; CDR3 protein: CASNEQASTDTQYF
D gene: NA; clone size: NA; V gene: TRBV19; J gene: TRBJ2-2; CDR3 DNA: TGTGCCAGTAGTATATACGGGGGGAACACCGGGGAGCTGTTTTTT; CDR3 protein: CASSIYGGNTGELFF
D gene: NA; clone size: NA; V gene: TRBV28; J gene: TRBJ2-1; CDR3 DNA: TGTGCCAGCCAGCGCTCCCTCTACAATGAGCAGTTCTTC; CDR3 protein: CASQRSLYNEQFF
D gene: TRBD2; clone size: NA; V gene: TRBV5-4; J gene: TRBJ2-3; CDR3 DNA: TGTGCCAGCAGCTTGGGTAGCGGGCAGAGCACAGATACGCAGTATTTT; CDR3 protein: CASSLGSGQSTDTQYF
D gene: TRBD2; clone size: NA; V gene: TRBV19; J gene: TRBJ2-1; CDR3 DNA: TGTGCCAGTAAGGTAGCGGGAGGCTACAATGAGCAGTTCTTC; CDR3 protein: CASKVAGGYNEQFF
D gene: NA; clone size: NA; V gene: TRBV6-5; J gene: TRBJ1-2; CDR3 DNA: TGTGCCAGCAGTTACTCGACGGGGCAGGGAGGTGGCTACACCTTC; CDR3 protein: CASSYSTGQGGGYTF
D gene: TRBD1; clone size: NA; V gene: TRBV5-4; J gene: TRBJ2-5; CDR3 DNA: TGTGCCAGCAGCTTACCAGGGGGCGCGGAGACCCAGTACTTC; CDR3 protein: CASSLPGGAETQYF
D gene: NA; clone size: NA; V gene: TRBV28; J gene: TRBJ1-4; CDR3 DNA: TGTGCCAGCAGCCTTCGACAGGCAACTAATGAAAAACTGTTTTTT; CDR3 protein: CASSLRQATNEKLFF
D gene: NA; clone size: NA; V gene: TRBV2; J gene: TRBJ1-2; CDR3 DNA: TGTGCCAGCACCCCCAGGAACTATGGCTACACCTTC; CDR3 protein: CASTPRNYGYTF
D gene: TRBD1; clone size: NA; V gene: TRBV28; J gene: TRBJ1-2; CDR3 DNA: TGTGCCAGCAGTGCCCAACAGGGGGGCTACACCTTC; CDR3 protein: CASSAQQGGYTF
D gene: NA; clone size: NA; V gene: TRBV2; J gene: TRBJ2-7; CDR3 DNA: TGTGCCAGCAGTACAGGTAGCTACGAGCAGTACTTC; CDR3 protein: CASSTGSYEQYF
D gene: NA; clone size: NA; V gene: TRBV4-1; J gene: TRBJ1-5; CDR3 DNA: TGCGCCAGCAGCAACTTCGGACGGGAAAGTCAGCCCCAGCATTTT; CDR3 protein: CASSNFGRESQPQHF
D gene: TRBD2; clone size: NA; V gene: TRBV5-4; J gene: TRBJ2-5; CDR3 DNA: TGTGCCAGCAGCTTGGGGGGGGCTAGCGGGAGTGAGACCCAGTACTTC; CDR3 protein: CASSLGGASGSETQYF
D gene: NA; clone size: NA; V gene: TRBV28; J gene: TRBJ1-3; CDR3 DNA: TGTGCCAGCAGTTTACTGAGGTTGACCTCTGGAAACACCATATATTTT; CDR3 protein: CASSLLRLTSGNTIYF
D gene: TRBD2; clone size: NA; V gene: TRBV5-6; J gene: TRBJ2-5; CDR3 DNA: TGTGCCAGCAGCGCCCCGGGACTACAAGAGACCCAGTACTTC; CDR3 protein: CASSAPGLQETQYF
D gene: TRBD2; clone size: NA; V gene: TRBV20-1; J gene: TRBJ2-1; CDR3 DNA: TGCAGTGCTAGTCTAGCGGGAGGGCTTGGTGAGCAGTTCTTC; CDR3 protein: CSASLAGGLGEQFF
D gene: TRBD2; clone size: NA; V gene: TRBV6-1; J gene: TRBJ2-4; CDR3 DNA: TGTGCCAGCAGTGAAGCCATAGGACTAGCTAACATTCAGTACTTC; CDR3 protein: CASSEAIGLANIQYF
D gene: NA; clone size: NA; V gene: TRBV27; J gene: TRBJ1-1; CDR3 DNA: TGTGCCAGCAGTTTAGTCCCGGGGGGATACACTGAAGCTTTCTTT; CDR3 protein: CASSLVPGGYTEAFF
D gene: TRBD1; clone size: NA; V gene: TRBV28; J gene: TRBJ1-4; CDR3 DNA: TGTGCCAGCAGTCCGCGACAGGGTTTGGAAAAACTGTTTTTT; CDR3 protein: CASSPRQGLEKLFF
D gene: TRBD1; clone size: NA; V gene: TRBV28; J gene: TRBJ1-2; CDR3 DNA: TGTGCCAGCAGCATGCTTGGGACAGCAACCGATTACCTTCGGGGCTACACCTTC; CDR3 protein: CASSMLGTATDYLRGYTF
D gene: TRBD1; clone size: NA; V gene: TRBV19; J gene: TRBJ1-3; CDR3 DNA: TGTGCCAGTAGTGGACAGGGGGTGGCTGGAAACACCATATATTTT; CDR3 protein: CASSGQGVAGNTIYF
D gene: TRBD1; clone size: NA; V gene: TRBV6-5; J gene: TRBJ1-1; CDR3 DNA: TGTGCCAGCAGTAAATGGACAGGCCTTGAAGCTTTCTTT; CDR3 protein: CASSKWTGLEAFF
D gene: NA; clone size: NA; V gene: TRBV29-1; J gene: TRBJ1-3; CDR3 DNA: TGCAGCGCCGGGGTTCGCTCTGGAAACACCATATATTTT; CDR3 protein: CSAGVRSGNTIYF
D gene: TRBD1; clone size: once; V gene: TRBV12-3/TRBV12-4; J gene: TRBJ2-1; CDR3 DNA: TGTGCCAGCAGTCCGGACAGGGACAATGAGCAGTTCTTC; CDR3 protein: CASSPDRDNEQFF
D gene: TRBD2; clone size: NA; V gene: TRBV20-1; J gene: TRBJ2-5; CDR3 DNA: TGCAGTGCTAGTCCCGGGGCGGGGGAAGAGACCCAGTACTTC; CDR3 protein: CSASPGAGEETQYF
D gene: NA; clone size: NA; V gene: TRBV27; J gene: TRBJ2-5; CDR3 DNA: TGTGCCAGCAGTTTATCGGCGGTAGAGCTAGGAGAGACCCAGTACTTC; CDR3 protein: CASSLSAVELGETQYF
D gene: NA; clone size: NA; V gene: TRBV6-5; J gene: TRBJ1-2; CDR3 DNA: TGTGCCAGCAGTATATTCCATGGCTACACCTTC; CDR3 protein: CASSIFHGYTF
D gene: TRBD1; clone size: NA; V gene: TRBV28; J gene: TRBJ2-5; CDR3 DNA: TGTGCCAGCAGTTTAGTGACAGGGAAGGCATTCCAAGAGACCCAGTACTTC; CDR3 protein: CASSLVTGKAFQETQYF
D gene: TRBD1; clone size: NA; V gene: TRBV11-2; J gene: TRBJ1-2; CDR3 DNA: TGTGCCAGCAGCTTGGACAGGGGCGATGGCTACACCTTC; CDR3 protein: CASSLDRGDGYTF
D gene: TRBD1; clone size: NA; V gene: TRBV6-5; J gene: TRBJ2-7; CDR3 DNA: TGTGCCAGCACCCTGGACAGGAGCTCCTACGAGCAGTACTTC; CDR3 protein: CASTLDRSSYEQYF
D gene: NA; clone size: NA; V gene: TRBV9; J gene: TRBJ2-2; CDR3 DNA: TGTGCCAGCAGCTACGGGGGTGCCGGGGAGCTGTTTTTT; CDR3 protein: CASSYGGAGELFF
D gene: NA; clone size: few; V gene: TRBV6-6; J gene: TRBJ1-4; CDR3 DNA: TGTGCCAGCAGTAAACCAGGGCGAGGGGGTGAAAAACTGTTTTTT; CDR3 protein: CASSKPGRGGEKLFF
D gene: TRBD1; clone size: NA; V gene: TRBV5-5; J gene: TRBJ1-2; CDR3 DNA: TGTGCCAGCTTCGACAGGGGGAGCGGCTACACCTTC; CDR3 protein: CASFDRGSGYTF